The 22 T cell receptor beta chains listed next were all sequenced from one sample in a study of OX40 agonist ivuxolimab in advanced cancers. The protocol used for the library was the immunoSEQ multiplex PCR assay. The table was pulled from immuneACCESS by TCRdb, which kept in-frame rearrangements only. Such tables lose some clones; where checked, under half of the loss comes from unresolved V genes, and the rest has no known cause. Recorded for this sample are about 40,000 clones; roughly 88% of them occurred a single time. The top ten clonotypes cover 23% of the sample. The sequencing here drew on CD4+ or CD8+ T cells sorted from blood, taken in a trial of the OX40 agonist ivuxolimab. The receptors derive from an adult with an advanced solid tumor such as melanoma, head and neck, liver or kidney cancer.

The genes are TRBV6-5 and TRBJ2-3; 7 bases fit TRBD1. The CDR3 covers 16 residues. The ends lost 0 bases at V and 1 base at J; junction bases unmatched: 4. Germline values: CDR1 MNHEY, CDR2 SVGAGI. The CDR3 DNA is TGTGCCAGCAGTTACTCCGCCCAGGGGGGCACAGATACGCAGTATTTT. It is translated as CASSYSAQGGTDTQYF.

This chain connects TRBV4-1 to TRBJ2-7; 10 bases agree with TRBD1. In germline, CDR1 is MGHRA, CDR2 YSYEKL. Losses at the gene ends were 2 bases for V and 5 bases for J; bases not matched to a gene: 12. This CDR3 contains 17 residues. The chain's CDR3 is CASSQFIPGQGRHEQYF. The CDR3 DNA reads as TGCGCCAGCAGCCAATTCATTCCGGGACAGGGGCGGCACGAGCAGTACTTC.

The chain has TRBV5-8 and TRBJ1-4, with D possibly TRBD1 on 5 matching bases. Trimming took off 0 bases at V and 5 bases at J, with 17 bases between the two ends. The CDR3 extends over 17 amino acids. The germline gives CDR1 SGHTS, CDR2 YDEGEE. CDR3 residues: CASSLVLAGRGNEKLFF. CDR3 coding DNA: TGTGCCAGCAGCTTGGTTCTTGCGGGACGGGGGAATGAAAAACTGTTTTTT.

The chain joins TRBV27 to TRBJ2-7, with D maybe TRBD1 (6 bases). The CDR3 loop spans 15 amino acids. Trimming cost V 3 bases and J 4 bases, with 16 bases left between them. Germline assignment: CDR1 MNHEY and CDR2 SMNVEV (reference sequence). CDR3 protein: CASSLQGPGSYEQYF. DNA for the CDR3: TGTGCCAGCAGTTTGCAGGGGCCGGGGTCATACGAGCAGTACTTC.

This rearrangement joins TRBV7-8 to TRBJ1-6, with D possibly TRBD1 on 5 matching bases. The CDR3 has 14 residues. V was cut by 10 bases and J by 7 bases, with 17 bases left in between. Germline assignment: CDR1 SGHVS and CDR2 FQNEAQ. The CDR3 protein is CAIKGPGINSPLHF. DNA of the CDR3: TGTGCCATCAAAGGCCCAGGGATCAATTCACCCCTCCACTTT.

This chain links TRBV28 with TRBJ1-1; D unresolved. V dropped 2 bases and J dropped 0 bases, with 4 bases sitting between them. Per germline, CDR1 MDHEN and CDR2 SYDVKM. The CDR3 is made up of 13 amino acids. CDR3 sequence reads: CASSLVLNTEAFF. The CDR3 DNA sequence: TGTGCCAGCAGTTTAGTCCTGAACACTGAAGCTTTCTTT.

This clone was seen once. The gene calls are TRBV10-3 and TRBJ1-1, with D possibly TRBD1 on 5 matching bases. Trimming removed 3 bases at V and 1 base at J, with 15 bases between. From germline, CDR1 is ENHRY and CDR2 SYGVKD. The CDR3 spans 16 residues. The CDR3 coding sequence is TGTGCCATCAGTGATCTAGGGTTGGGGGGGAACACTGAAGCTTTCTTT. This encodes CAISDLGLGGNTEAFF.

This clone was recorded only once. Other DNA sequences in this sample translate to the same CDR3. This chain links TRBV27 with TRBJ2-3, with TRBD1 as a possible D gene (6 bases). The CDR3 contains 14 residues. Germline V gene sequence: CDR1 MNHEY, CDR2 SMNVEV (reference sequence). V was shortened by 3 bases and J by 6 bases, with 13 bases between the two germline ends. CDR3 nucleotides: TGTGCCAGCAGTTTTTTAGGGGGTTCCGATACGCAGTATTTT. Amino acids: CASSFLGGSDTQYF.

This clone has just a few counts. The CDR3 is CASSPLSVAGADTQYF. The DNA for the CDR3 is TGTGCCAGCAGCCCTTTATCGGTAGCGGGAGCAGATACGCAGTATTTT. The rearrangement uses TRBV28 and TRBJ2-3; TRBD2 matches at 9 bases. After removal of 6 bases from V and 4 bases from J, the junction contained 11 bases not matched to a gene. Germline CDR1 is MDHEN and CDR2 is SYDVKM. The CDR3 is 16 residues long. Based on the CDR3 plus reference TRBV28 and TRBJ2-3, the full variable domain is DVKVTQSSRYLVKRTGEKVFLECVQDMDHENMFWYRQDPGLGLRLIYFSYDVKMKEKGDIPEGYSVSREKKERFSLILESASTNQTSMYLCASSPLSVAGADTQYFGPGTRLTVL.

The DNA for the CDR3 is TGTGCCAGCAGTTACGCGGGGGACGGCAATCAGCCCCAGCATTTT. It yields the protein CASSYAGDGNQPQHF. The rearrangement joins TRBV6-5 to TRBJ1-5; D perhaps matches TRBD1 (5 bases). Germline-derived CDR1 and CDR2 are MNHEY and SVGAGI. The CDR3 totals 15 residues. The V gene lost 2 bases and the J gene lost 2 bases, with 10 bases spanning the gap.

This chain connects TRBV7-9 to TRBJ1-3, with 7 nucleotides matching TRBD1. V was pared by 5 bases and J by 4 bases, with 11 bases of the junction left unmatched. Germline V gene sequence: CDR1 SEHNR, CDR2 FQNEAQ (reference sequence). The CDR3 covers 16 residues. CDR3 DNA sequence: TGTGCCAGCAGCCAGGGTGACAGGGCGAACGGAAACACCATATATTTT. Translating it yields CASSQGDRANGNTIYF.

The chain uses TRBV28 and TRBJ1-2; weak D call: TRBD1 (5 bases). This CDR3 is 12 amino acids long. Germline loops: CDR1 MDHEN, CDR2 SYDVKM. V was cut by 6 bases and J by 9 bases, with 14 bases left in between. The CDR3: CASRTIGDSYTF. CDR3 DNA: TGTGCCAGCAGGACAATAGGGGATAGCTACACCTTC.

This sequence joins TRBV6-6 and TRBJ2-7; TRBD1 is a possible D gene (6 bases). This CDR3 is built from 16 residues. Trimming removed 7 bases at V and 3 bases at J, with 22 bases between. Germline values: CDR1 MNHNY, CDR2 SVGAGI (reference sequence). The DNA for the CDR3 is TGTGCCAGCAATCAGGGGTCGCCTTCTCTTAGCTACGAGCAGTACTTC. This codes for CASNQGSPSLSYEQYF.

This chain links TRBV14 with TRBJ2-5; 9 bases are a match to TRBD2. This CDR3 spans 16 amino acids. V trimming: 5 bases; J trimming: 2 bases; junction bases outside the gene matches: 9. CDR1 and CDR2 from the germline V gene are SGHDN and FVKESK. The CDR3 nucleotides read TGTGCCAGCAGCGAAGGTATTAGCGGGAGACAAGAGACCCAGTACTTC. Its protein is CASSEGISGRQETQYF.

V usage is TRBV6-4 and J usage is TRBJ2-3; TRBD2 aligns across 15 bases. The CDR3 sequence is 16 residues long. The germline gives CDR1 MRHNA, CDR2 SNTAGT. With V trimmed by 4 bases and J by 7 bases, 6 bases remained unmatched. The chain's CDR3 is CASSGTSGRERYTQYF. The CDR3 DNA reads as TGTGCCAGCAGTGGGACTAGCGGGAGGGAGAGGTATACGCAGTATTTT.

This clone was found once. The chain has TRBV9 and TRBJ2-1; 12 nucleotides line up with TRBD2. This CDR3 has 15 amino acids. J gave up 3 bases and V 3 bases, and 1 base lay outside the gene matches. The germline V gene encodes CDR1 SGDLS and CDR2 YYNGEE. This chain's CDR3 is CASSGLAGVYNEQFF. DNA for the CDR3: TGTGCCAGCAGCGGACTAGCGGGAGTCTACAATGAGCAGTTCTTC.

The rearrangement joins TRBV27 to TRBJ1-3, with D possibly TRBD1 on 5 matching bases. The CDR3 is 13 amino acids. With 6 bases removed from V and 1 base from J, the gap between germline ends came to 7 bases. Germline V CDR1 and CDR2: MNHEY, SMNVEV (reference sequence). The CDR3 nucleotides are TGTGCCAGCAGACAGGTTTCTGGAAACACCATATATTTT. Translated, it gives CASRQVSGNTIYF.

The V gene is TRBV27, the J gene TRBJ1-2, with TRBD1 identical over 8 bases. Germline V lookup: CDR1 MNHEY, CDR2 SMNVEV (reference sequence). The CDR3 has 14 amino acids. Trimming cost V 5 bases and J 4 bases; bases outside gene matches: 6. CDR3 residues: CASSLPDRGYGYTF. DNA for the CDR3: TGTGCCAGCAGTCTCCCCGACAGGGGCTATGGCTACACCTTC.

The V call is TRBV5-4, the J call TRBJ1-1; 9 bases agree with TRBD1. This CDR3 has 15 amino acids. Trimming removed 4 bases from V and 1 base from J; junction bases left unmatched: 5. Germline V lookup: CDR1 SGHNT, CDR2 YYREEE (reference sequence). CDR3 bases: TGTGCCAGCAGCCCCGGGACAGGGCGGAACACTGAAGCTTTCTTT. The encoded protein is CASSPGTGRNTEAFF.

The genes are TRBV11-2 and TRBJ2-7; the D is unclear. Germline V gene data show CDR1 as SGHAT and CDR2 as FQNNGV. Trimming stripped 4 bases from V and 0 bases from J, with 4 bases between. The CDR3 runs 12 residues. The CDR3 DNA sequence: TGTGCCAGCAGCTATAACTCCTACGAGCAGTACTTC. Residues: CASSYNSYEQYF.

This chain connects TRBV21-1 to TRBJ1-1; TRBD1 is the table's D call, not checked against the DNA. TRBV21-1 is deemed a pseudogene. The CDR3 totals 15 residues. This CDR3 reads CASSNGGRLNTEAFF. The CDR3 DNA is TGTGCCAGCAGCAATGGGGGCAGGTTGAACACTGAAGCTTTCTTT.

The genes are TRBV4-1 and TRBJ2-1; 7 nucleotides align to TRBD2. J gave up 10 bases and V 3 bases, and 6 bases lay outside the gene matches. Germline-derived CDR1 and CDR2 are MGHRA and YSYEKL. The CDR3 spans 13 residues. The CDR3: CASSHGGGAEQFF. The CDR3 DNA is TGCGCCAGCAGCCATGGGGGAGGGGCCGAGCAGTTCTTC.